This T cell receptor beta chain was profiled in a study of blood T cell repertoires in COVID-19 (dated by TCRdb to 2019 to 2021). Concerning the study at large: Samples from collaborators originated in the United States, Italy and Spain and spanned both the acute and convalescent phases of COVID-19. Where available, HLA class I and class II types were obtained from metadata supplied by the sample provider rather than from assay-based typing. A de-identified subject ID, COVID-19 status, age in years and sex were almost always included in the sample metadata. A freely available public database, intended as a resource for researchers studying the immune response to SARS-CoV-2, is where the repertoires were released. The samples were drawn from two sources: the first 160 participants of the ongoing ImmuneRACE study, and 1,000 to 1,500 subjects contributed by 6 global collaborators. The dataset comprised deeply sampled blood TCRbeta repertoires from subjects exposed to, actively infected with, or recovered from COVID-19. The material from the prospective study consisted of cDNA or gDNA derived from T cells, B-cell-depleted T cells, or PBMCs. The investigation overall reported the following: Clinical and demographic metadata were provided uncurated, with the amount varying by source and participant.

The collaborating institutions used their own protocols to collect whole blood in K2EDTA tubes. For TCRbeta analysis, collaborators shipped samples in one of three forms: frozen whole blood, isolated PBMCs, or DNA extracted from either of those sample types. TCRbeta CDR3 regions were amplified from genomic DNA using the immunoSEQ Assay, a bias-controlled multiplex PCR. In the original analysis: Within the assay, amplification of reference gene primers was used to estimate how many nucleated cells each sample contained. Sequence reads were collapsed and filtered to measure the absolute abundance of every unique TCRbeta CDR3 rearrangement. Productive Simpson clonality was computed per sample as the square root of Simpson's diversity index over productive rearrangements. Sourced from immuneACCESS, this table was stored by TCRdb with only in-frame sequences that have V and J called. A share of the clones is absent; for the studies checked, an unresolved V gene accounts for under half, and the remainder has no known explanation. The DNA was the basis for D and trimming; V, J and clone size are from that table. For this sample the table gives approximately 12,000 clones, of which roughly 90% were detected only once. Around 13% of the sample belongs to the ten largest clones.

The cysteine opens and the phenylalanine closes a CDR3 of 17 amino acids. Of the read, only the CDR3 DNA is kept; its 51 bases are in frame from base 1. The germline V gene encodes CDR1 SGHRS and CDR2 YFSETQ. V lost 5 bases and J lost 1 base, and the count of bases not matched to a germline gene is 7. With respect to this clone: Its antigen is not yet known. Per-base quality was not reported, and no clone a single base away is much larger than it.

The chain couples TRBV5-1 to TRBJ2-6; TRBD1 fits 9 bases in the junction. The TCR was taken from a man aged 70 or older with active COVID-19. The specimen was peripheral blood. The nucleotides are TGCGCCAGCAGACAGGGGGCAACCTCATCTGGGGCCAACGTCCTGACTTTC. It specifies CASRQGATSSGANVLTF.